This TCR beta chain was documented in a study of naive and memory T cell subsets. The CDR3 covers 16 residues. V gave up 1 base and J gave up 0 bases; unmatched junction bases: 6. The germline V gene encodes CDR1 DFQATT and CDR2 SNEGSKA (reference sequence). The SP2 primer and nested alpha and beta constant region primers amplified ligated cDNA in four rounds. TCRdb passed the 5' RACE reads through MiXCR, listing each CDR3 protein once. The sample includes 55,000 to 65,000 distinct CDR3 sequences, around 8% of them seen just once. A UMI-containing oligonucleotide was joined by 3' ligation to the TCR cDNA template. A note on this clonotype: A much larger clonotype is one base distant, so this may be a read error.

The chain combines TRBV20-1 with TRBJ2-1; 7 nucleotides align to TRBD1. This TCR was recovered from a female donor in good health. The CDR3 sequence is CSARVLGQSSYNEQFF. The CDR3, as DNA: TGCAGTGCTAGAGTACTGGGACAGAGCTCCTACAATGAGCAGTTCTTC.